This T cell receptor beta chain was sequenced during a study of regulatory T cells in long-lasting Graves disease. General observations from the study: There were preferences for TRBV28, TRBJ1-2 and TRBJ2-5 in persistent disease. Newly diagnosed patients shared 966 public clonotypes; persistent patients shared more than 2,500.

This clonotype was counted at least ten times. Its antigen is still unknown. Relying on iRepertoire HTBI primers and Arm-PCR of CDR3 regions, the team built TCR beta libraries. TCRdb analysed the multiplex PCR reads with MiXCR anew, one entry per CDR3 protein. The table has roughly 500,000 distinct CDR3 sequences, 12% seen once. The germline V and J ends were trimmed by 2 bases and 7 bases, with 12 bases remaining between them. This CDR3 comprises 13 residues. Per germline, CDR1 MDHEN and CDR2 SYDVKM. Time point noted: newly diagnosed GD, antithyroid drugs for less than 3 months. Following extraction of RNA from PBMCs, that RNA was used to make the TCR library. The data also belong to a second study, concerning T cells in Graves' hyperthyroidism and ophthalmopathy. That work adds: The majority of expanded thyroid clonotypes above 0.001 also appeared in blood.

The rearrangement joins TRBV28 to TRBJ2-7; the D is unclear. This specimen consisted of peripheral blood mononuclear cells (PBMCs), obtained at new diagnosis, from a patient treated with antithyroid drugs. This receptor was identified in a woman aged 25-40 years with Graves disease. CDR3 nucleotide sequence: TGTGCCAGCAGTTTACCCTCCTACGCGGAGCAGTACTTC. Protein: CASSLPSYAEQYF.